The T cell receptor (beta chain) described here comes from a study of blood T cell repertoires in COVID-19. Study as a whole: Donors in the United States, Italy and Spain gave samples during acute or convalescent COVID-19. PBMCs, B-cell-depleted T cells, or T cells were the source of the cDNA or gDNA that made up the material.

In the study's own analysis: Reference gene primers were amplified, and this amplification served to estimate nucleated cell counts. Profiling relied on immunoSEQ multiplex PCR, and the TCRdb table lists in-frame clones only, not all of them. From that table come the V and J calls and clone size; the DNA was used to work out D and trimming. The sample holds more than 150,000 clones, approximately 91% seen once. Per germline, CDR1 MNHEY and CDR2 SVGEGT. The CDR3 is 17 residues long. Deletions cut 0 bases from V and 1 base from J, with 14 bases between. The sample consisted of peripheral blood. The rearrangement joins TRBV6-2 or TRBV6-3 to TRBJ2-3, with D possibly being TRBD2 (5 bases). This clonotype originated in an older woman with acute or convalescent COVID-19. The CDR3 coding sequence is TGTGCCAGCAGTTACTCGGGCGGTGTGGGAGGCACAGATACGCAGTATTTT. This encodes CASSYSGGVGGTDTQYF.